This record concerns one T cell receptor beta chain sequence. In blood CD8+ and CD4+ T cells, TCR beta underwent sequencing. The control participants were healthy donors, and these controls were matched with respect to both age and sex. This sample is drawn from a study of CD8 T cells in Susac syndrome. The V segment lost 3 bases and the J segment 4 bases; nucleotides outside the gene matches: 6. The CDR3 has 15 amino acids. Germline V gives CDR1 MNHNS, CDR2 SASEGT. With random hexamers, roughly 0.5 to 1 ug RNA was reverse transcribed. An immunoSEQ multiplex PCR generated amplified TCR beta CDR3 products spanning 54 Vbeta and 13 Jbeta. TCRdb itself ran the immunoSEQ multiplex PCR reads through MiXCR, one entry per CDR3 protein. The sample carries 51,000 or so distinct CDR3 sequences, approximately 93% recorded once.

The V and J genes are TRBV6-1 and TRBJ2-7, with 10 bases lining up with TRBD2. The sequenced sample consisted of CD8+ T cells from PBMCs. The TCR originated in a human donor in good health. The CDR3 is CASSEGPSGSYEQYF. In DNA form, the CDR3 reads TGTGCCAGCAGTGAGGGTCCTAGCGGGAGTTACGAGCAGTACTTC.